The 10 T cell receptor beta chains below come from one sample, sequenced in a study of T-cell reconstitution after alpha-beta-depleted transplantation in children. The authors prepared the TCRbeta library with unique molecular identifiers. TCRdb fed the PCR reads into MiXCR, producing one record per CDR3 protein. This table holds around 370,000 distinct CDR3 sequences, about 9.4% found once. The sample consisted of PBMCs from the stem cell graft donor, taken from the stem cell graft. These receptors all come from a human donor who donated a stem cell graft to a child with acute lymphoblastic leukemia.

The chain recombines TRBV20-1 with TRBJ2-1; TRBD2 matches 8 bases. The V gene end was trimmed by 5 bases and the J gene end by 2 bases; junction bases not matched to a gene: 8. Germline CDR1 DFQATT, CDR2 SNEGSKA (reference sequence). The CDR3 is 15 amino acids. As DNA, the CDR3 is TGCAGTGCTCCCCCATTAGCGGGGACCTACAATGAGCAGTTCTTC. Protein sequence: CSAPPLAGTYNEQFF.

This clonotype was seen more than once but under ten times. This sequence joins TRBV4-1 and TRBJ2-5, with TRBD2 matching 7 bases. V shed 4 bases, J shed 4 bases, and the junction held 12 bases outside the gene matches. Per germline, CDR1 MGHRA and CDR2 YSYEKL. This CDR3 is built from 16 residues. The CDR3 sequence is CASSRQIMGRVETQYF. The CDR3 coding sequence is TGCGCCAGCAGCCGCCAGATTATGGGGAGGGTAGAGACCCAGTACTTC.

This clonotype was recorded at least ten times. This sequence joins TRBV9 and TRBJ2-7; 7 bases agree with TRBD1. This CDR3 spans 17 amino acids. J gave up 5 bases and V 3 bases, and 17 bases lay outside the gene matches. The germline gives CDR1 SGDLS, CDR2 YYNGEE. In DNA, the CDR3 is TGTGCCAGCAGCGCCCGGGACAGTCTTATCTTGCCTGACGAGCAGTACTTC. This encodes CASSARDSLILPDEQYF.

This clonotype was recorded a few times. The J gene is TRBJ2-7, the V gene TRBV29-1; TRBD1 is a possible D gene (6 bases). CDR1 SQVTM and CDR2 ANQGSEA come from the germline V gene. The CDR3 spans 15 residues. V lost 6 bases and J lost 3, with 21 bases in between. In nucleotides, the CDR3 is TGCAGCGTGCGACCCCGCCTGGTGGACAGCTACGAGCAGTACTTC. This codes for CSVRPRLVDSYEQYF.

This clonotype was observed at least ten times. CDR3 sequence (DNA): TGTGCCAGCAGCCACCACCGCAGCGCAGAGGGCCAAGAGACCCAGTACTTC. This translates into CASSHHRSAEGQETQYF. This chain connects TRBV3-1 to TRBJ2-5; TRBD2 might be the D (5 bases). CDR1 is LGHDT and CDR2 is YNNKEL in the germline V gene (reference sequence). V was pared by 3 bases and J by 1 base, with 18 bases between. This CDR3 has 17 amino acids.

Only a few counts were recorded for this clonotype. CDR3 loop: CASSLVYRRAQRETQYF. CDR3 nucleotide sequence: TGTGCCAGCAGTTTGGTCTACCGCCGGGCGCAAAGAGAGACCCAGTACTTC. This chain links TRBV27 with TRBJ2-5, with D uncertain. CDR3 length equals 17 residues. Per germline, CDR1 MNHEY and CDR2 SMNVEV (reference sequence). The germline V and J ends were trimmed by 3 bases and 4 bases, with 21 bases remaining between them.

The chain has TRBV20-1 and TRBJ2-3; unclear D gene. Germline V lookup: CDR1 DFQATT, CDR2 SNEGSKA (reference sequence). Trimming pared 1 base from V and 4 bases from J, leaving 6 bases between. This CDR3 region has 12 residues. CDR3 nucleotide sequence: TGCAGTGCTAGAGTCGACTCAGATACGCAGTATTTT. This codes for CSARVDSDTQYF.

This clonotype came up a few times. The chain combines TRBV5-1 with TRBJ2-1; perhaps TRBD2 as D (5 bases). V was clipped by 6 bases and J by 5 bases, with 12 bases between them. Germline CDR1 and CDR2: SGHRS and YFSETQ. CDR3 length equals 13 residues. CDR3 coding DNA: TGCGCCAGCACGCGGACTGGTGACAATGAGCAGTTCTTC. This codes for CASTRTGDNEQFF.

Written as DNA, the CDR3 is TGTGCCAGCACTCCGGACGGGGCGATGAACACTGAAGCTTTCTTT. This gives the protein CASTPDGAMNTEAFF. The chain carries TRBV7-2 and TRBJ1-1, with D possibly TRBD1 on 5 matching bases. Germline lookup yields CDR1 SGHTA and CDR2 FQGNSA. This CDR3 region has 15 residues. Trimming stripped 7 bases from V and 0 bases from J, with 15 bases between. The full variable domain, its missing parts supplied by reference TRBV7-2 and TRBJ1-1, is GAGVSQSPSNKVTEKGKDVELRCDPISGHTALYWYRQSLGQGLEFLIYFQGNSAPDKSGLPSDRFSAERTGGSVSTLTIQRTQQEDSAVYLCASTPDGAMNTEAFFGQGTRLTVV.

This CDR3 reads CASSLYRDEQYF. CDR3 nucleotide sequence: TGTGCCAGCAGTTTATACAGGGACGAGCAGTACTTC. The V gene is TRBV12-3 or TRBV12-4, the J gene TRBJ2-7, with D possibly TRBD1 on 6 matching bases. This CDR3 region has 12 residues. V lost 2 bases to trimming and J lost 5 bases, with 7 bases between them.